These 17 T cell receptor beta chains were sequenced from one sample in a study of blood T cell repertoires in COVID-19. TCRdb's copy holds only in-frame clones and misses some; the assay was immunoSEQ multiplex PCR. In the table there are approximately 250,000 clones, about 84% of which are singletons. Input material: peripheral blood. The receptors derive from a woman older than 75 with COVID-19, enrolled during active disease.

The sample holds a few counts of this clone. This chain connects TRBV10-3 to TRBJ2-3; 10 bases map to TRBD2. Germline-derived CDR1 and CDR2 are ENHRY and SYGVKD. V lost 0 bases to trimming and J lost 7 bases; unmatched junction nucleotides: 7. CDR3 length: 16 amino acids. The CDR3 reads CAISESGLAVPNTQYF. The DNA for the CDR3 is TGTGCCATCAGTGAGTCCGGACTAGCGGTCCCAAATACGCAGTATTTT.

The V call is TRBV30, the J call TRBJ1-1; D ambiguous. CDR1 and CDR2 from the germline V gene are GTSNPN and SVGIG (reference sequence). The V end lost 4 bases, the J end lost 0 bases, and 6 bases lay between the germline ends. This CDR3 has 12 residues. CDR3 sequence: CAWNYMNTEAFF. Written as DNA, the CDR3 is TGTGCCTGGAATTATATGAACACTGAAGCTTTCTTT.

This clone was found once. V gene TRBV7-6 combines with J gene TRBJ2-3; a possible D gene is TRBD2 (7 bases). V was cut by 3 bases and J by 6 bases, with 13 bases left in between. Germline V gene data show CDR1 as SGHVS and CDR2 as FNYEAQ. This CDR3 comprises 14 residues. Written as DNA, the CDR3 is TGTGCCAGCAGCTTGGGGGGGCCAGTCGATACGCAGTATTTT. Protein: CASSLGGPVDTQYF. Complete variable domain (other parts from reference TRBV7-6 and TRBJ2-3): GAGVSQSPRYKVTKRGQDVALRCDPISGHVSLYWYRQALGQGPEFLTYFNYEAQQDKSGLPNDRFSAERPEGSISTLTIQRTEQRDSAMYRCASSLGGPVDTQYFGPGTRLTVL.

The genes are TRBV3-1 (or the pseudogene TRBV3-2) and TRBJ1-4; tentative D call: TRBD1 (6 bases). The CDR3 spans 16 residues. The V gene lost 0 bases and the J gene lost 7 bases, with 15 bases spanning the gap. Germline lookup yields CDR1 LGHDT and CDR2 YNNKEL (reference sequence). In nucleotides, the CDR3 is TGTGCCAGCAGCCAAGATCGGGGGGCCTTTAGTGAAAAACTGTTTTTT. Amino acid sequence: CASSQDRGAFSEKLFF.

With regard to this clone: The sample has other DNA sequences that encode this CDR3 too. This CDR3 is CATSRGDSNEKLFF. CDR3 DNA: TGTGCCACCAGCAGAGGCGACAGTAATGAAAAACTGTTTTTT. The chain employs TRBV15 and TRBJ1-4; tentatively, D is TRBD1 (5 bases). V lost 1 base and J lost 4, with 7 bases in between. The CDR3 is 14 residues long. The germline V gene encodes CDR1 LNHNV and CDR2 YYDKDF (reference sequence). The full variable domain, rest sourced from reference TRBV15 and TRBJ1-4, is DAMVIQNPRYQVTQFGKPVTLSCSQTLNHNVMYWYQQKSSQAPKLLFHYYDKDFNNEADTPDNFQSRRPNTSFCFLDIRSPGLGDTAMYLCATSRGDSNEKLFFGSGTQLSVL.

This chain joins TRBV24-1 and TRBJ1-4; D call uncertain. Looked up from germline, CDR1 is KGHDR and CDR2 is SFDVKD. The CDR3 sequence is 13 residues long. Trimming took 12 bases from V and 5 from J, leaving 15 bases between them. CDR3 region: CASGKQRNEKLFF. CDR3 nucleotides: TGTGCCTCCGGGAAACAGCGGAATGAAAAACTGTTTTTT.

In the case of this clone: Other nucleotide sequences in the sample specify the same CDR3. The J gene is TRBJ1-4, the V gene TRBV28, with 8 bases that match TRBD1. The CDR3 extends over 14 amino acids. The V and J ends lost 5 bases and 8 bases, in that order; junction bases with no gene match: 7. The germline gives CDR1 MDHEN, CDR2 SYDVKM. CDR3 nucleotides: TGTGCCAGCAGTGGTAGACAGGGGAGAGAAAAACTGTTTTTT. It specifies CASSGRQGREKLFF.

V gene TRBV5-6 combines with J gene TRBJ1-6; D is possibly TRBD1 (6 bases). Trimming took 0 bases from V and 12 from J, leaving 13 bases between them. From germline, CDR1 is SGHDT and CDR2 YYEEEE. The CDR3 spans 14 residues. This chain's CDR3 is CASSLDGGGLPLHF. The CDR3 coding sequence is TGTGCCAGCAGCTTGGATGGGGGCGGATTACCCCTCCACTTT.

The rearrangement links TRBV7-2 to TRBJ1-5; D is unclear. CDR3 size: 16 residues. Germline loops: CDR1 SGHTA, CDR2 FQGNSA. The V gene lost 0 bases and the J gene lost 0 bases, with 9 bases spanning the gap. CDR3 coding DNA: TGTGCCAGCAGCTTAGCGACAAGAACTAGCAATCAGCCCCAGCATTTT. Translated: CASSLATRTSNQPQHF.

CDR3 DNA: TGTGCCAGCAGTCCTCAAGAGACCCAGTACTTC. It codes for CASSPQETQYF. The V and J genes are TRBV12-3 or TRBV12-4 and TRBJ2-5, with D uncertain. The CDR3 is 11 amino acids. V was shortened by 5 bases and J by 2 bases, with 3 bases between the two germline ends.

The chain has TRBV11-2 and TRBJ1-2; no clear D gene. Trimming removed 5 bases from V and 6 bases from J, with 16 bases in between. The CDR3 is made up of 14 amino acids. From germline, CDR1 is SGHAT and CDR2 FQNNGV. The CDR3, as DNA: TGTGCCAGCAGCCTTAGGGCGGGGAGTGATGGCTACACCTTC. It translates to CASSLRAGSDGYTF.

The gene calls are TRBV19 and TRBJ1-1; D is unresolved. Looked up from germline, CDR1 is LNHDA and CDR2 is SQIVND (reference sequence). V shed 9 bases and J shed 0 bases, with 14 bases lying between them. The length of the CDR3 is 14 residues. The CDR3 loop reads CASRRGLMNTEAFF. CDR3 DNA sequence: TGTGCCAGCCGTCGCGGCTTGATGAACACTGAAGCTTTCTTT.

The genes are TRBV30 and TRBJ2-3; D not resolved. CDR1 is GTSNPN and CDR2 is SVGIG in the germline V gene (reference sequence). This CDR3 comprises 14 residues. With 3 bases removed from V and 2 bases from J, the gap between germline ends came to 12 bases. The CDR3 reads CAWSAVVATDTQYF. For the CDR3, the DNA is TGTGCCTGGAGCGCCGTCGTGGCCACAGATACGCAGTATTTT. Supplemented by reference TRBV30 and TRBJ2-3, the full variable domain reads SQTIHQWPATLVQPVGSPLSLECTVEGTSNPNLYWYRQAAGRGLQLLFYSVGIGQISSEVPQNLSASRPQDRQFILSSKKLLLSDSGFYLCAWSAVVATDTQYFGPGTRLTVL.

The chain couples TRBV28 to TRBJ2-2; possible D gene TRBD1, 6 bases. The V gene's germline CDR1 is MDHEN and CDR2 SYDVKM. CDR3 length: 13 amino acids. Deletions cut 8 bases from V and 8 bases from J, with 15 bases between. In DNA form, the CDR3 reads TGTGCCAGCGGTGGACAGTCGAAGGGGGAGCTGTTTTTT. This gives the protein CASGGQSKGELFF.

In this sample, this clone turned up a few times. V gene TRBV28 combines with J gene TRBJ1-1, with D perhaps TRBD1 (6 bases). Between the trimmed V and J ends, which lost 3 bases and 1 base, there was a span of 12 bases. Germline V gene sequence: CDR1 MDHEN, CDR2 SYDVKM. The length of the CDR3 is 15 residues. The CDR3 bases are TGTGCCAGCAGTTTTCAGGGGCAGGGGAACACTGAAGCTTTCTTT. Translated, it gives CASSFQGQGNTEAFF.

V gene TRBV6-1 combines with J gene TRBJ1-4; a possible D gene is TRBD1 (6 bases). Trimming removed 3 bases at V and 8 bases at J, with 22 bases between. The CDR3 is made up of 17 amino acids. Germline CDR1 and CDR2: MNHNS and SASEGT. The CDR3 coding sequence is TGTGCCAGCAGTGACTTTGGACAGCCGACGGGTAACGAAAAACTGTTTTTT. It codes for CASSDFGQPTGNEKLFF.

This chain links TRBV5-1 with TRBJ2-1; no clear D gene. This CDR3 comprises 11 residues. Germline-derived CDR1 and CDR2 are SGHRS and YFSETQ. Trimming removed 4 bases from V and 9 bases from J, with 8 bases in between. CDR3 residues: CASSPEREQFF. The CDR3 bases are TGCGCCAGCAGCCCGGAGCGTGAGCAGTTCTTC.